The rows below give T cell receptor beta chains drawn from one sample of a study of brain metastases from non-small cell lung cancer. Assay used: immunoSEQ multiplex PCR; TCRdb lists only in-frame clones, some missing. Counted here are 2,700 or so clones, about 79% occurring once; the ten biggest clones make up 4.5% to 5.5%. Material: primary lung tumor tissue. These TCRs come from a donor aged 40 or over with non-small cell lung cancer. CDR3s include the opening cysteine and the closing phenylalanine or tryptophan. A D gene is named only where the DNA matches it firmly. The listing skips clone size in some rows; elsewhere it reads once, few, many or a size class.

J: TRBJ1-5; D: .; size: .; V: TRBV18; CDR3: CASSPGGLNQPQHF; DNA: TGTGCCAGCTCACCCGGGGGGCTAAATCAGCCCCAGCATTTT
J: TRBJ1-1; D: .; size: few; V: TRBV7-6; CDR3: CASSSWAGSEAFF; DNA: TGTGCCAGCAGCTCCTGGGCAGGCTCTGAAGCTTTCTTT
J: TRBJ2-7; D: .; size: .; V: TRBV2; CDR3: CASEWGNSYEQYF; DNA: TGTGCCAGCGAGTGGGGAAACTCCTACGAGCAGTACTTC
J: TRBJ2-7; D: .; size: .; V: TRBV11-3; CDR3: CASSFPAENEQYF; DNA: TGTGCCAGCAGCTTTCCAGCCGAGAACGAGCAGTACTTC
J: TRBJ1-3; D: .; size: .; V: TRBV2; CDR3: CASSEQRASSSGNTIYF; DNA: TGTGCCAGCAGTGAGCAGAGGGCTTCGAGCTCTGGAAACACCATATATTTT
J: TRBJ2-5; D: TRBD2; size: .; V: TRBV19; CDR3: CASSVRLAGEETQYF; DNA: TGTGCCAGTAGCGTTAGACTAGCGGGGGAAGAGACCCAGTACTTC
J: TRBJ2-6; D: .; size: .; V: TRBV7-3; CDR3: CASSLTVPSGANVLTF; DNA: TGTGCCAGCAGCTTAACAGTACCTTCTGGGGCCAACGTCCTGACTTTC
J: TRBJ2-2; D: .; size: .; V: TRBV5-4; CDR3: CASSPGAGYTGELFF; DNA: TGTGCCAGCAGCCCTGGGGCTGGCTACACCGGGGAGCTGTTTTTT
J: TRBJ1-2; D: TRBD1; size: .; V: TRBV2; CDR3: CASRMGQADYYGYTF; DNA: TGTGCCAGCAGGATGGGACAGGCAGATTACTATGGCTACACCTTC
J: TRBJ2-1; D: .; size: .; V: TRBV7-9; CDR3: CASNLAGKYNEQFF; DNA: TGTGCCAGCAATTTGGCAGGGAAGTACAATGAGCAGTTCTTC
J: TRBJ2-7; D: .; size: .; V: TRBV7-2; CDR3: CASSLPLALSYEQYF; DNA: TGTGCCAGCAGCTTACCCCTGGCACTCTCCTACGAGCAGTACTTC
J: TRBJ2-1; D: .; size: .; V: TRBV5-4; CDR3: CANTGGGSYNEQFF; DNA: TGTGCCAACACGGGCGGCGGCTCCTACAATGAGCAGTTCTTC
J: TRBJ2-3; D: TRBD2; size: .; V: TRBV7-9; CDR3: CASSPTSGRAKNTQYF; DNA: TGTGCCAGCAGCCCGACTAGCGGGAGGGCGAAGAATACGCAGTATTTT
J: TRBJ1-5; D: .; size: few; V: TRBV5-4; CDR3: CASSDGGGAPKPQHF; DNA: TGTGCCAGCAGCGATGGGGGCGGGGCCCCCAAGCCCCAGCATTTT
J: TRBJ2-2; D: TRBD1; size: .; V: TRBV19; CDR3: CASSIDRVTGELFF; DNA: TGTGCCAGTAGTATCGACAGGGTCACCGGGGAACTATTTTTT